This is a list of T cell receptor beta chains from one sample in a study of brain T cells in children with intractable seizures. Sequencing was performed with immunoSEQ multiplex PCR; in TCRdb, only in-frame clones are kept and a portion is missing. The repertoire has about 110,000 clones, 90% to 95% of them found once; the top ten carry 3.8%. The specimen was peripheral blood, collected at surgery. Source of these receptors: a boy younger than two with hemimegalencephaly and intractable seizures. CDR3s include the opening cysteine and the closing phenylalanine or tryptophan. D genes are given only for firm matches. Clone size is given for some rows only: seen once, a few or many times, or a class if the clone is expanded.

>TRBJ2-7|TRBV20-1|.|once
TGCAGTGCTAGCGACCACGAGCAGTACTTC
CSASDHEQYF
>TRBJ2-2|TRBV4-1|.|.
TGCGCCAGCAGCCAAGAGTCAACTAGATGGACCGGGGAGCTGTTTTTT
CASSQESTRWTGELFF
>TRBJ1-6|TRBV6-1|TRBD1|.
TGTGCCAGCAGTGAAGTGCCAGGGGGACTGGGTTCACCCCTCCACTTT
CASSEVPGGLGSPLHF
>TRBJ1-2|TRBV6-5|TRBD1|once
TGTGCCAGCAGTAGGACAGGGGCCTATGGCTACACCTTC
CASSRTGAYGYTF
>TRBJ2-6|TRBV5-1|TRBD1|.
TGCGCCAGCACCAGGACAGGGGGCGCCTCTGGGGCCAACGTCCTGACTTTC
CASTRTGGASGANVLTF
>TRBJ2-3|TRBV6-6|TRBD2|.
TGTGCCAGCAGTCACCTGACTAGCGGGAGAGGTGCAGATACGCAGTATTTT
CASSHLTSGRGADTQYF
>TRBJ2-1|TRBV28|TRBD2|.
TGTGCCAGCAGTCGGAACCGACTAGCGGGAGGGTTCGTGGATGAGCAGTTCTTC
CASSRNRLAGGFVDEQFF
>TRBJ2-7|TRBV23-1|TRBD1|.
TGCGCCAGCACCCCGACTACCGGGACAGACTCCTACGAGCAGTACTTC
CASTPTTGTDSYEQYF
>TRBJ2-6|TRBV6-2/TRBV6-3|.|.
TGTGCCAGCAGTTTACTCCTGGGGGGCTCTGGGGCCAACGTCCTGACTTTC
CASSLLLGGSGANVLTF
>TRBJ2-7|TRBV13|TRBD1|.
TGTGCCAGCAGCTTAAGACAGGGCGAGCAGTACTTC
CASSLRQGEQYF
>TRBJ2-5|TRBV4-3|.|.
TGCGCCAGCAGCCTCTACCCCCGGGGGACGGGGGGCATGGAGACCCAGTACTTC
CASSLYPRGTGGMETQYF
>TRBJ2-1|TRBV19|TRBD1|.
TGTGCCAGTAGTATAGGCCTCGGGACAGGGGGCAATGAGCAGTTCTTC
CASSIGLGTGGNEQFF
>TRBJ2-5|TRBV15|.|.
TGTGCCACCAGCAGAGATCTGGCGGGCCAAGAGACCCAGTACTTC
CATSRDLAGQETQYF
>TRBJ1-3|TRBV19|.|.
TGTGCCAGTAGTAGACACAGCTCTGGAAACACCATATATTTT
CASSRHSSGNTIYF
>TRBJ1-1|TRBV5-1|.|.
TGCGCCAGCAGCTCATGGATGAACACTGAAGCTTTCTTT
CASSSWMNTEAFF
>TRBJ2-1|TRBV6-2/TRBV6-3|.|.
TGTGCCAGCAGTTACTCGAGAAATGAGCAGTTCTTC
CASSYSRNEQFF
>TRBJ1-1|TRBV29-1|.|.
TGCAGCGTTGTCCCCCTCGGGGGGGGAGCTTTCTTT
CSVVPLGGGAFF
>TRBJ1-2|TRBV18|.|once
TGTGCCAGCTCACCAGGCACAGTAGATTATGGCTACACCTTC
CASSPGTVDYGYTF
>TRBJ1-2|TRBV5-4|TRBD1|.
TGTGCCAGCAGCTTTCAGGGGGTGGTTGGCTACACCTTC
CASSFQGVVGYTF
>TRBJ2-7|TRBV27|TRBD2|.
TGTGCCAGCAGTTGGACTAGCGGGAGTTACGAGCAGTACTTC
CASSWTSGSYEQYF
>TRBJ2-2|TRBV2|.|.
TGTGCCAGCAGTGAGAGGACGAACACCGGGGAGCTGTTTTTT
CASSERTNTGELFF
>TRBJ1-1|TRBV6-6|TRBD1|.
TGTGCCAGCAGTTTCCCCGGACAGGGACCTGAAGCTTTCTTT
CASSFPGQGPEAFF
>TRBJ2-1|TRBV5-1|TRBD2|.
TGCGCCAGCAGCTTCTCTGGCGGGAGCGTTTGGGAGCAGTTCTTC
CASSFSGGSVWEQFF
>TRBJ2-3|TRBV5-4|.|.
TGTGCCAGCAGCTTGCAAGGGGCTGGAGATACGCAGTATTTT
CASSLQGAGDTQYF
>TRBJ1-2|TRBV11-2|.|.
TGTGCCAGCAGCTTTCCCCGAAACTATGGCTACACCTTC
CASSFPRNYGYTF
>TRBJ2-1|TRBV7-9|.|.
TGTGCCAGCAGCCCCCCCAATGAGCAGTTCTTC
CASSPPNEQFF
>TRBJ2-2|TRBV7-9|.|once
TGTGCCAGCAGATCCAGCGGGATGGTTTACAGGGCCGGGGAGCTGTTTTTT
CASRSSGMVYRAGELFF
>TRBJ2-5|TRBV5-3|.|.
TGTGCCAGAAGCGGGGGCCCGTACCAAGAGACCCAGTACTTC
CARSGGPYQETQYF
>TRBJ2-7|TRBV18|.|.
TGTGCCAGCTCACCGGGCATAGCGTCCTACGAGCAGTACTTC
CASSPGIASYEQYF
>TRBJ1-5|TRBV7-3|TRBD1|.
TGTGCCAGCAGCCCTCCCGGGACAGTTCGATGTCAGCCCCAGCATTTT
CASSPPGTVRCQPQHF
>TRBJ1-3|TRBV10-1|.|.
TGCGCCAGCAGTGATCCAGGCTCTGGAAACACCATATATTTT
CASSDPGSGNTIYF
>TRBJ1-2|TRBV28|TRBD1|.
TGTGCCAGCACCGCACAGGGGGCCGGCTACACCTTC
CASTAQGAGYTF
>TRBJ1-2|TRBV7-2|.|.
TGTGCCAGCAGCCTCACAGGGAAGGGGAACTATGGCTACACCTTC
CASSLTGKGNYGYTF
>TRBJ2-3|TRBV19|.|.
TGTGCCAGTAGTCCCCAGGAAGAGCCGAACACAGATACGCAGTATTTT
CASSPQEEPNTDTQYF
>TRBJ2-2|TRBV6-2/TRBV6-3|.|.
TGTGCCAGCAGTTACTCGGTTAACACCGGGGAGCTGTTTTTT
CASSYSVNTGELFF
>TRBJ2-1|TRBV5-1|TRBD1|.
TGCGCCAGCAGCGGGGGGACAGGGTTTAAAAATGAGCAGTTCTTC
CASSGGTGFKNEQFF
>TRBJ2-1|TRBV27|TRBD2|.
TGTGCCAGCAGATCGGGAGGGCGAACATACAATGAGCAGTTCTTC
CASRSGGRTYNEQFF
>TRBJ1-1|TRBV6-1|.|.
TGTGCCAGCAGTGACCCTAAAGTAAAGGGGGGAACTGAAGCTTTCTTT
CASSDPKVKGGTEAFF
>TRBJ2-7|TRBV27|TRBD2|.
TGTGCCAGCAGTTTCGGCGGGAGGGCTAGGGAGCAGTACTTC
CASSFGGRAREQYF
>TRBJ1-2|TRBV6-5|.|.
TGTGCCAGCAGTTTCCCCCGCGGGGCGCATGGCTACACCTTC
CASSFPRGAHGYTF
>TRBJ1-4|TRBV25-1|.|.
TGTGCCAGCAGTGAAGGAGAGACACACGAAAAACTGTTTTTT
CASSEGETHEKLFF
>TRBJ2-7|TRBV30|.|once
TGTGCCTGGAGTGTAGCAAACTACGAGCAGTACTTC
CAWSVANYEQYF
>TRBJ2-5|TRBV4-2|.|.
TGTGCCAGCAGCTCCTTAGGCTACCAAGAGACCCAGTACTTC
CASSSLGYQETQYF
>TRBJ2-3|TRBV4-3|.|.
TGCGCCAGCAGCCAAGACGGGAGCACAGATACGCAGTATTTT
CASSQDGSTDTQYF
>TRBJ2-3|TRBV9|TRBD1|.
TGTGCCAGCAGCGTGGAGACAGGGACAGATACGCAGTATTTT
CASSVETGTDTQYF
>TRBJ2-3|TRBV29-1|TRBD1|.
TGCAGCGTTGAAGATCCCAGGGGGCGAGGGGATACGCAGTATTTT
CSVEDPRGRGDTQYF
>TRBJ2-3|TRBV11-2|.|.
TGTGCCAGCAGCCGACCTCCTTGGGGGGATACGCAGTATTTT
CASSRPPWGDTQYF
>TRBJ2-1|TRBV10-3|TRBD2|.
TGTGCCATCAGTGAGTCCAGCGGGACGGCAAGAGATGAGCAGTTCTTC
CAISESSGTARDEQFF
>TRBJ1-4|TRBV10-2|.|.
TGCGCCAGCAGTGAGTGGGCCGGTGAAACTAATGAAAAACTGTTTTTT
CASSEWAGETNEKLFF
>TRBJ2-2|TRBV7-6|TRBD2|.
TGTGCCAGCAGCCGTCTAGCGGGCGACACCGGGGAGCTGTTTTTT
CASSRLAGDTGELFF
>TRBJ2-7|TRBV20-1|.|.
TGCAGTGCTCCGGACTATTCCGAGCAGTACTTC
CSAPDYSEQYF
>TRBJ1-1|TRBV10-1|.|.
TGCGCCAGCAGTACAGGGCTGGGCACTGAAGCTTTCTTT
CASSTGLGTEAFF
>TRBJ2-3|TRBV11-3|.|once
TGTGCCAGCAGCTTAGATGGTTTCACAGATACGCAGTATTTT
CASSLDGFTDTQYF
>TRBJ2-1|TRBV6-2/TRBV6-3|TRBD1|.
TGTGCCAGCAGCCTGACAGGGTATGAGCAGTTCTTC
CASSLTGYEQFF
>TRBJ2-1|TRBV10-1|TRBD1|.
TGCGCCAGCAGTGAGTCAAACAGGGGTCCCGAACAGTCCTACAATGAGCAGTTCTTC
CASSESNRGPEQSYNEQFF
>TRBJ1-2|TRBV7-9|.|.
TGTGCCAGCAGCTTAGAGCCTGGCGGCTACACCTTC
CASSLEPGGYTF